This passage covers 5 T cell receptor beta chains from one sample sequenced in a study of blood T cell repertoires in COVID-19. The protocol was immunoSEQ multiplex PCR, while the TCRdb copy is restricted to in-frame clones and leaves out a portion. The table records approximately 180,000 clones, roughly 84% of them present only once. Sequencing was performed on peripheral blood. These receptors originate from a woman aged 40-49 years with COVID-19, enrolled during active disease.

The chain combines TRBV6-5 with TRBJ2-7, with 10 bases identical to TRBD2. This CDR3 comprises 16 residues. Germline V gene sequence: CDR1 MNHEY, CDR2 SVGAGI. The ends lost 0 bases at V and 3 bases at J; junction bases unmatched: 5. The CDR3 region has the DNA TGTGCCAGCAGTTACTCGATGGCTAGCGGGAGCTACGAGCAGTACTTC. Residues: CASSYSMASGSYEQYF.

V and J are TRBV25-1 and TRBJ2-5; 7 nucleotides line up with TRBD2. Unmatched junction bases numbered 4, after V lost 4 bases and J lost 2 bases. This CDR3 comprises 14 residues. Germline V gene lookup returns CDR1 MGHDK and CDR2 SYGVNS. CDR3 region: CASSVERGQETQYF. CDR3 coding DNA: TGTGCCAGCAGTGTTGAGCGGGGACAAGAGACCCAGTACTTC.

CDR3 in DNA: TGTGCCACCAGCCCGAGGGGACATCTAACCGGAGAGACCCAGTACTTC. Translated, it gives CATSPRGHLTGETQYF. The rearrangement links TRBV15 to TRBJ2-5, with TRBD1 as a possible D gene (6 bases). This CDR3 has 16 residues. Germline-derived CDR1 and CDR2 are LNHNV and YYDKDF (reference sequence). The germline V and J ends were trimmed by 5 bases and 4 bases, with 20 bases remaining between them.

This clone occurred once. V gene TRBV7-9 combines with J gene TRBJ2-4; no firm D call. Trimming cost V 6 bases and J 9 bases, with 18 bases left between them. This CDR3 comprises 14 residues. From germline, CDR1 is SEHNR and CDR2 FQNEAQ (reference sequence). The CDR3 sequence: CASSLEPSRRIQYF. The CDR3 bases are TGTGCCAGCAGTCTAGAACCGAGCCGGCGCATTCAGTACTTC.

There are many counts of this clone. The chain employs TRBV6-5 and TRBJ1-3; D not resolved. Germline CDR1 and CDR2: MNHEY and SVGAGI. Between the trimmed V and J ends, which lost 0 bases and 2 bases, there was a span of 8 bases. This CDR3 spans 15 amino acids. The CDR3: CASSYSRRAGNTIYF. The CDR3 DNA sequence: TGTGCCAGCAGTTACTCCCGGAGGGCTGGAAACACCATATATTTT.